This T cell receptor beta chain was obtained from a study of T cells in Graves' hyperthyroidism and ophthalmopathy. On this clonotype: Its antigen is not identified.

Germline V lookup: CDR1 LNHNV, CDR2 YYDKDF (reference sequence). V was clipped by 4 bases and J by 11 bases; unmatched bases: 18. The CDR3 contains 16 residues. RNA transcripts served as the template for amplifying TCR beta CDR3 regions. TCR CDR3 regions were first amplified by RT-PCR with HTBI primers. MiXCR, applied by TCRdb to the multiplex PCR reads, yields one record per CDR3 protein. The table lists hundreds of thousands of distinct CDR3 sequences, nearly 45% of them singletons. The study, taken as a whole, reports: Most thyroid clonotypes expanded above 0.001 appeared in blood too.

This TCR was sampled from an adult man with Graves' disease, either hyperthyroidism or ophthalmopathy (not recorded which). The sample consisted of peripheral blood or thyroid tissue (not recorded which). The chain links TRBV15 to TRBJ1-1; 8 bases are shared with TRBD1. The CDR3 region is CATSTDRGGLGWWAFF. CDR3 DNA: TGTGCCACCAGCACAGACAGGGGAGGGCTTGGATGGTGGGCTTTCTTT. Combining the CDR3 with reference TRBV15 and TRBJ1-1 gives the whole variable domain DAMVIQNPRYQVTQFGKPVTLSCSQTLNHNVMYWYQQKSSQAPKLLFHYYDKDFNNEADTPDNFQSRRPNTSFCFLDIRSPGLGDTAMYLCATSTDRGGLGWWAFFGQGTRLTVV.